These T cell receptor beta chains were read from a single sample in a study of post-analysis software for immune sequencing data. TCRdb re-called the PCR reads with MiXCR, one entry per CDR3 protein. This repertoire shows about 540,000 distinct CDR3 sequences, approximately 31% found once; its top ten account for 4.5% to 7.5%. The sequencing input was blood. Receptors originate from a girl under 18 with multiple sclerosis. The CDR3 runs from the conserved cysteine through the conserved F or W. A D gene is named only where the DNA matches it firmly. Clone size is shown for a subset of rows, as once, few, many or a class of expanded clone.

>TRBJ2-3|-|TRBD2|TRBV7-9
TGTGCCAGCAGCTTAGGCCTAGCGGGGGGGCTTTCGACAGATACGCAGTATTTT
CASSLGLAGGLSTDTQYF
>TRBJ2-7|-|-|TRBV3-1
TGTGCCAGCAGCCAAGGACAGTTCTACGAGCAGTACTTC
CASSQGQFYEQYF
>TRBJ2-3|few|-|TRBV20-1
TGCAGTGCTCCTGAGGTAGATACGCAGTATTTT
CSAPEVDTQYF
>TRBJ2-7|-|TRBD2|TRBV7-3
TGTGCCAGCAGCTTCGCTAGCGGGGGGAACGAGCAGTACTTC
CASSFASGGNEQYF
>TRBJ2-7|few|TRBD2|TRBV29-1
TGCAGCGTTGGGAAGCGGGGGGACTCCTACGAGCAGTACTTC
CSVGKRGDSYEQYF
>TRBJ2-4|few|-|TRBV12-3/TRBV12-4
TGTGCCAGCAGTTTATGGCAGGGTTTAGCCAAAAACATTCAGTACTTC
CASSLWQGLAKNIQYF
>TRBJ2-7|-|TRBD2|TRBV18
TGTGCCAGCTCGCAGCGGGGGGCCCCGGAGCAGTACTTC
CASSQRGAPEQYF
>TRBJ1-2|-|TRBD1|TRBV29-1
TGCAGCGCCGCAGGGGGACCTAACTATGGCTACACCTTC
CSAAGGPNYGYTF
>TRBJ2-3|-|-|TRBV7-3
TGTGCCAGCAGCCGATTCAGGGCAGATACGCAGTATTTT
CASSRFRADTQYF
>TRBJ2-1|few|-|TRBV27
TGTGCCAGCAGTACCCTAGGAGCGCGGGGGCTCACCCAGGGGCAGTTCTTC
CASSTLGARGLTQGQFF
>TRBJ2-5|few|TRBD1|TRBV3-1
TGTGCCAGCAGCCAAGTCAGGGGGTTACGAGAGACCCAGTACTTC
CASSQVRGLRETQYF
>TRBJ2-5|-|TRBD1|TRBV5-1
TGCGCCAGGGAGACAGGGGGCAAAGAGACCCAGTACTTC
CARETGGKETQYF
>TRBJ2-7|-|-|TRBV27
TGTGCCAGCAGTTTTAGTCGGGCCCCCTACGAGCAGTACTTC
CASSFSRAPYEQYF
>TRBJ1-6|many|-|TRBV10-3
TGTGCCACGGGATATGCAGGGGCGACTAATTCACCCCTCCACTTT
CATGYAGATNSPLHF
>TRBJ2-1|few|-|TRBV5-5
TGTGCCAGCAGCCCCCCCGCCCGGGGTTCCTACAATGAGCAGTTCTTC
CASSPPARGSYNEQFF
>TRBJ2-4|few|-|TRBV6-2/TRBV6-3
TGTGCCAGCTCTTGGCCAGCCAAAAACATTCAGTACTTC
CASSWPAKNIQYF
>TRBJ1-2|-|-|TRBV4-1
TGCGCCAGCAGCCCCTCACCGGCCAGTCTTCAAGGCTACACCTTC
CASSPSPASLQGYTF
>TRBJ2-7|-|-|TRBV20-1
TGCAGTGCTAGAGTGGAGTACGAGCAGTACTTC
CSARVEYEQYF
>TRBJ2-1|-|-|TRBV6-2/TRBV6-3
TGTGCCAGCAAGGGCGGGTACAGCTACAATGAGCAGTTCTTC
CASKGGYSYNEQFF
>TRBJ1-1|many|-|TRBV6-1
TGTGCCAGCAGTGAAGGTTTTAGAGTGAACACTGAAGCTTTCTTT
CASSEGFRVNTEAFF
>TRBJ2-1|-|-|TRBV5-1
TGCGCCAGCAGCACTGACAGCAGCTCCTACAATGAGCAGTTCTTC
CASSTDSSSYNEQFF
>TRBJ1-2|-|-|TRBV24-1
TGTGCCACCAGTGGCCCCGGGACACTATATGGCTACACCTTC
CATSGPGTLYGYTF
>TRBJ2-1|few|TRBD1|TRBV6-4
TGTGCCAGCAGCGAAACAGGGGGCTTTGGGGACAATGAGCAGTTCTTC
CASSETGGFGDNEQFF
>TRBJ2-7|few|-|TRBV10-3
TGTGCCATCAGTGAGGGATATGTCGGGGCGTCGACCTACGAGCAGTACTTC
CAISEGYVGASTYEQYF
>TRBJ2-7|-|-|TRBV28
TGTGCCAGCAGTTTCTCACGTTACGAGCAGTACTTC
CASSFSRYEQYF
>TRBJ2-7|few|-|TRBV12-3/TRBV12-4
TGTGCCAGCAGCCGGGACTGCCACGAGCAGTACTTC
CASSRDCHEQYF
>TRBJ1-1|few|-|TRBV5-1
TGCGCCAGCAGCTTGACACAGTTTGAAGCTTTCTTT
CASSLTQFEAFF
>TRBJ2-7|few|TRBD2|TRBV29-1
TGCAGCGTTGCGTGGTCCAGCGGGGGGGCCTACGAGCAGTACTTC
CSVAWSSGGAYEQYF
>TRBJ2-1|-|-|TRBV5-1
TGCGCCAGCAGCTTGAGGGCGGTGCAATACAATGAGCAGTTCTTC
CASSLRAVQYNEQFF
>TRBJ1-6|many|-|TRBV15
TGTGCCACCAGCAGAGGGGACGGTAATTCACCCCTCCACTTT
CATSRGDGNSPLHF
>TRBJ2-7|-|-|TRBV13
TGTGCCAGCAGCTTGTCGGGGAAAGGTGGCTACGAGCAGTACTTC
CASSLSGKGGYEQYF
>TRBJ2-5|few|-|TRBV10-3
TGTGCCATCAGTGAGTCACAGCAGCGGGAGACCCAGTACTTC
CAISESQQRETQYF
>TRBJ2-4|-|TRBD2|TRBV27
TGTGCCAGCAGTTCGAGCGGGGGGGTACGTTTAGCCAAAAACATTCAGTACTTC
CASSSSGGVRLAKNIQYF
>TRBJ2-5|few|-|TRBV4-1
TGCGCCAGCAGCCCGGAGCCCGGAGGCCAAGAGACCCAGTACTTC
CASSPEPGGQETQYF
>TRBJ2-5|-|TRBD2|TRBV20-1
TGCAGTGCTAGAGACCTAGCGGGAGGTTCATGGGAGACCCAGTACTTC
CSARDLAGGSWETQYF
>TRBJ1-4|few|-|TRBV5-1
TGCGCCAGCAGCTTGGAGGGACGGCAAAATGAAAAACTGTTTTTT
CASSLEGRQNEKLFF
>TRBJ1-6|few|-|TRBV7-9
TGTGCCAGCAGCTTAGTTGGGGGCGATTCACCCCTCCACTTT
CASSLVGGDSPLHF
>TRBJ2-1|-|-|TRBV20-1
TGCAGTGCTGCTGGGACGTGGGTCGGCGAGCAGTTCTTC
CSAAGTWVGEQFF
>TRBJ1-6|-|-|TRBV12-3/TRBV12-4
TGTGCCAGCAGTGCCGCGGGGGGAGAGGTTTCACCCCTCCACTTT
CASSAAGGEVSPLHF
>TRBJ1-2|few|-|TRBV7-9
TGTGCCAGCACCGATAGTCAGGGGAACAACTATGGCTACACCTTC
CASTDSQGNNYGYTF
>TRBJ1-1|few|-|TRBV2
TGTGCCAGCAGTGAGATGGGACTCTCCCGGGAAGCTTTCTTT
CASSEMGLSREAFF
>TRBJ2-3|-|-|TRBV7-3
TGTGCCAGCAGCTTAAATTCTGGGGCAGATACGCAGTATTTT
CASSLNSGADTQYF